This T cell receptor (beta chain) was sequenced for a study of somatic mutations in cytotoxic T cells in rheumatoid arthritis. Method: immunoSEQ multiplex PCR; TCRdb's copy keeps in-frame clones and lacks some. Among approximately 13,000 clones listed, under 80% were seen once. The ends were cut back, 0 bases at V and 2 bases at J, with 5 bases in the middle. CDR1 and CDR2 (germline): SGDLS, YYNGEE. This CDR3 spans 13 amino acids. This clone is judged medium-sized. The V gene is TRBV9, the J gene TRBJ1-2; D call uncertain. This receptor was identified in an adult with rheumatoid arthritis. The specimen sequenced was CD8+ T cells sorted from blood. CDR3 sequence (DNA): TGTGCCAGCAGCGTAGATCAGAACTATGGCTACACCTTC. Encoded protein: CASSVDQNYGYTF.